A single sample is the source of the 5 T cell receptor beta chains below, sequenced in a study of glioma-infiltrating T cells. TCR alpha and beta CDR3 regions were amplified from RNA using iRepertoire nested multiplex PCR. MiXCR, applied by TCRdb to the multiplex PCR reads, yields one record per CDR3 protein. This table has around 97,000 distinct CDR3 sequences, about 28% appearing once. The sequenced sample was glioma tissue, nonneoplastic brain tissue, or PBMCs (not recorded which). These receptors all stem from a human donor with low-grade glioma or glioblastoma, undergoing nonglioma brain surgery, or in good health (not recorded which).

This clonotype came up many times. This chain connects TRBV28 to TRBJ1-1; D remains ambiguous. There are 13 residues in the CDR3. The germline V gene encodes CDR1 MDHEN and CDR2 SYDVKM. Between the trimmed V and J ends, which lost 5 bases and 11 bases, there was a span of 18 bases. As DNA, the CDR3 is TGTGCCAGCAGTCGTGCCATCCAAGACCAGGCTTTCTTT. It translates to CASSRAIQDQAFF.

This clonotype was seen repeatedly, ten times or more. The chain links TRBV6-1 to TRBJ1-2, with 7 bases matching TRBD1. This CDR3 spans 14 amino acids. Germline V gene data show CDR1 as MNHNS and CDR2 as SASEGT. The trim removed 5 bases at V and 4 bases at J, leaving 7 bases unmatched. CDR3 sequence: CASSIQGFGYGYTF. The CDR3 DNA reads TGTGCCAGCAGTATACAGGGGTTTGGCTATGGCTACACCTTC.

In the case of this clonotype: The junction shows a germline mismatch at one end, possibly a read error. The V and J genes are TRBV7-6 and TRBJ1-2; 7 bases fit TRBD1. The CDR3 extends over 16 amino acids. The germline V gene encodes CDR1 SGHVS and CDR2 FNYEAQ. CDR3 nucleotide sequence: TGTGCTAGCAGCTTATCCGGGACAGTAGAGAACTATGGCTACACCTTC. Protein sequence: CASSLSGTVENYGYTF. The full variable domain, its missing parts supplied by reference TRBV7-6 and TRBJ1-2, is GAGVSQSPRYKVTKRGQDVALRCDPISGHVSLYWYRQALGQGPEFLTYFNYEAQQDKSGLPNDRFSAERPEGSISTLTIQRTEQRDSAMYRCASSLSGTVENYGYTFGSGTRLTVV.

The rearrangement joins TRBV12-3 or TRBV12-4 to TRBJ1-2; D is ambiguous. The ends were cut back, 3 bases at V and 5 bases at J, with 4 bases in the middle. The CDR3 consists of 11 residues. CDR3 residues: CASSFTYGYTF. The CDR3 region has the DNA TGTGCCAGCAGTTTTACATATGGCTACACCTTC.

This clonotype has a handful of counts. This chain uses TRBV2 with TRBJ1-2; possible D gene TRBD1, 5 bases. Trimming stripped 5 bases from V and 5 bases from J, with 18 bases between. This CDR3 is 15 amino acids long. CDR1 is SNHLY and CDR2 is FYNNEI in the germline V gene. The CDR3 reads CASSLQPGTDYGYTF. DNA of the CDR3: TGTGCCAGCAGTCTGCAACCCGGGACCGATTATGGCTACACCTTC.